The 23 T cell receptor beta chains reported below all come from one sample, sequenced in a study of blood T cell repertoires in COVID-19. Clones were sequenced by immunoSEQ multiplex PCR, and TCRdb holds only the in-frame ones, with some missing. The sample lists under 150,000 clones; 60% to 80% were seen once. Specimen: PBMCs or T cells enriched from blood (not recorded which). These receptors all stem from a woman aged 45-65 years who had recovered from COVID-19.

The count of this clone is one. V is TRBV6-5 and J is TRBJ2-7, with D perhaps TRBD2 (6 bases). Trimming took off 7 bases at V and 6 bases at J, with 13 bases between the two ends. CDR3 length equals 12 residues. Germline values: CDR1 MNHEY, CDR2 SVGAGI. CDR3 protein: CASTQVGGEQYF. CDR3 DNA sequence: TGTGCCAGCACCCAGGTGGGGGGCGAGCAGTACTTC.

CDR3: CACRDRGHTEAFF. DNA for the CDR3: TGTGCCTGCCGGGACAGGGGTCACACTGAAGCTTTCTTT. The chain employs TRBV30 and TRBJ1-1, with 10 nucleotides matching TRBD1. Germline V gene data show CDR1 as GTSNPN and CDR2 as SVGIG (reference sequence). The CDR3 runs to 13 residues. Losses at the gene ends were 6 bases for V and 3 bases for J; bases not matched to a gene: 4.

The DNA of the CDR3 is TGTGCCAGTAGTCGCGGGGGCCTTAGCACAGATACGCAGTATTTT. Its protein is CASSRGGLSTDTQYF. The rearrangement joins TRBV19 to TRBJ2-3; possible D gene TRBD2, 7 bases. The germline V and J ends were trimmed by 5 bases and 0 bases, with 12 bases remaining between them. CDR3 length: 15 amino acids. CDR1 is LNHDA, CDR2 SQIVND, per germline (reference sequence).

This chain joins TRBV7-3 and TRBJ2-3; a possible D gene is TRBD2 (6 bases). V was trimmed by 2 bases and J by 1 base, leaving 16 bases between them. The CDR3 totals 17 residues. Germline V gene lookup returns CDR1 SGHTA and CDR2 FQGTGA. This CDR3 reads CASSLYGGAGRTDTQYF. For the CDR3, the DNA is TGTGCCAGCAGCTTATACGGCGGGGCAGGCCGCACAGATACGCAGTATTTT.

V and J are TRBV9 and TRBJ2-1; 7 nucleotides align to TRBD2. The CDR3 has 23 amino acids. Trimming cost V 5 bases and J 4 bases; bases outside gene matches: 33. Germline CDR1 SGDLS, CDR2 YYNGEE. CDR3: CASSPKVGPSGGGTSGIYNEQFF. CDR3 coding DNA: TGTGCCAGCAGTCCCAAGGTCGGACCTAGCGGCGGGGGTACTAGTGGGATTTACAATGAGCAGTTCTTC.

The chain is built from TRBV2 and TRBJ1-5; 8 bases match TRBD1. Germline assignment: CDR1 SNHLY and CDR2 FYNNEI. V gave up 4 bases and J gave up 6 bases; unmatched junction bases: 14. CDR3 length: 17 residues. The CDR3 spells CASSVNYEDRESQPQHF. The CDR3 coding sequence is TGTGCCAGCAGTGTAAATTATGAGGACAGGGAGAGTCAGCCCCAGCATTTT. Based on the CDR3 plus reference TRBV2 and TRBJ1-5, the full variable domain is EPEVTQTPSHQVTQMGQEVILRCVPISNHLYFYWYRQILGQKVEFLVSFYNNEISEKSEIFDDQFSVERPDGSNFTLKIRSTKLEDSAMYFCASSVNYEDRESQPQHFGDGTRLSIL.

The chain joins TRBV18 to TRBJ1-5; D is perhaps TRBD1 (5 bases). The germline V gene has CDR1 KGHSH and CDR2 LQKENI. With 8 bases removed from V and 0 bases from J, the gap between germline ends came to 11 bases. The CDR3 spans 14 residues. The CDR3 spells CASRKDNSNQPQHF. The CDR3 DNA sequence: TGTGCCAGCAGGAAGGACAATAGCAATCAGCCCCAGCATTTT.

The rearrangement links TRBV11-3 to TRBJ2-2; D is uncertain. The CDR3 length is 11 residues. The V and J ends lost 5 bases and 8 bases respectively, with 6 bases between them. CDR1 and CDR2 (germline): SGHNT, YENEEA. In DNA, the CDR3 is TGTGCCAGCAGCCTGCGGGGGGAGCTGTTTTTT. Residues: CASSLRGELFF.

The chain has TRBV6-5 and TRBJ1-2; 7 bases fit TRBD1. Trimming took 7 bases from V and 0 from J; bases not matched to a gene: 8. Germline V lookup: CDR1 MNHEY, CDR2 SVGAGI. The CDR3 contains 15 residues. CDR3 sequence (DNA): TGTGCCAGCACCCGGGACAGCGGAGCTAACTATGGCTACACCTTC. Translated: CASTRDSGANYGYTF.

The chain joins TRBV7-3 to TRBJ1-2; D uncertain. The CDR3 spans 13 residues. Trimming removed 2 bases at V and 4 bases at J, with 8 bases between. Germline V CDR1 and CDR2: SGHTA, FQGTGA. CDR3 amino acids: CASSLEAGYGYTF. CDR3 DNA sequence: TGTGCCAGCAGCTTAGAGGCGGGCTATGGCTACACCTTC.

The chain carries TRBV11-2 and TRBJ1-1; 8 nucleotides agree with TRBD1. Per the germline V gene, CDR1 is SGHAT and CDR2 is FQNNGV. The CDR3 has 13 amino acids. V was clipped by 5 bases and J by 5 bases; unmatched bases: 4. The CDR3 DNA reads TGTGCCAGCAGCCCCCAGGGGGCTACTGAAGCTTTCTTT. This encodes CASSPQGATEAFF.

The CDR3 spells CATSESGTGQETQYF. As DNA, the CDR3 is TGTGCCACCAGTGAATCCGGGACAGGACAAGAGACCCAGTACTTC. The V gene is TRBV24-1, the J gene TRBJ2-5; 8 bases map to TRBD1. This CDR3 has 15 amino acids. Germline-derived CDR1 and CDR2 are KGHDR and SFDVKD. With V trimmed by 4 bases and J by 2 bases, 5 bases remained unmatched.

In its sample, this clone was seen many times. The chain recombines TRBV5-6 with TRBJ1-5; D may be TRBD1 (6 bases). The CDR3 is 15 residues long. Germline lookup yields CDR1 SGHDT and CDR2 YYEEEE. The V and J ends lost 1 base and 5 bases respectively, with 13 bases between them. CDR3 residues: CASSLFNRVDQPQHF. The CDR3 nucleotides are TGTGCCAGCAGCTTGTTTAACAGGGTCGATCAGCCCCAGCATTTT.

The chain couples TRBV25-1 to TRBJ2-7, with 9 positions matching TRBD1. The CDR3 sequence is 16 residues long. V lost 7 bases and J lost 1; bases outside the gene matches: 11. Germline-derived CDR1 and CDR2 are MGHDK and SYGVNS. The CDR3 loop is CASIPPRDRDSYEQYF. The CDR3 DNA is TGTGCCAGCATTCCACCCCGGGACAGGGATTCCTACGAGCAGTACTTC.

The CDR3 bases are TGTGCCAGCAGCTTAGCCCTAGCGACATCAAAAGAGACCCAGTACTTC. Translated, it gives CASSLALATSKETQYF. V gene TRBV7-2 combines with J gene TRBJ2-5; possibly TRBD2 for D (6 bases). Germline CDR1 SGHTA, CDR2 FQGNSA. This CDR3 has 16 amino acids. Deletions cut 0 bases from V and 3 bases from J, with 14 bases between.

The rearrangement joins TRBV3-1 (or the pseudogene TRBV3-2) to TRBJ2-4, with D perhaps TRBD1 (5 bases). Per the germline V gene, CDR1 is LGHDT and CDR2 is YNNKEL (reference sequence). There are 14 residues in the CDR3. The germline V and J ends were trimmed by 3 bases and 1 base, with 7 bases remaining between them. The CDR3 is CASSQDNAKNIQYF. The CDR3 bases are TGTGCCAGCAGCCAGGACAATGCCAAAAACATTCAGTACTTC.

The genes are TRBV9 and TRBJ1-3, with TRBD1 identical over 9 bases. CDR3 length: 14 amino acids. The V gene's germline CDR1 is SGDLS and CDR2 YYNGEE. Germline trimming cut 7 bases from V and 6 bases from J; bases unmatched to any gene: 8. The CDR3 region has the DNA TGTGCCAGCGGCAAGACAGGGGGAAAAAACACCATATATTTT. It translates to CASGKTGGKNTIYF.

Concerning this clone: The same CDR3 arises from other DNA sequences in this sample as well. V usage is TRBV30 and J usage is TRBJ1-6; D gene unclear. V was cut by 6 bases and J by 5 bases, with 8 bases left in between. Germline CDR1 GTSNPN, CDR2 SVGIG (reference sequence). This CDR3 has 12 residues. CDR3 residues: CACQSNNSPLHF. CDR3 DNA sequence: TGTGCCTGCCAATCCAATAATTCACCCCTCCACTTT.

The CDR3 loop is CASTPPGVLHF. In DNA form, the CDR3 reads TGTGCCAGCACCCCCCCGGGGGTCCTCCACTTT. The chain joins TRBV2 to TRBJ1-6; D might be TRBD1 (5 bases). V gave up 7 bases and J gave up 15 bases, with 13 bases separating them. CDR1 and CDR2 (germline): SNHLY, FYNNEI. The CDR3 contains 11 residues.

J is TRBJ2-5 and V is TRBV18, with 7 bases aligning to TRBD2. V trimming: 8 bases; J trimming: 5 bases; junction bases outside the gene matches: 14. Germline CDR1 is KGHSH and CDR2 is LQKENI. The CDR3 sequence is 15 residues long. The CDR3 here is CASIPRAGGSETQYF. The CDR3 DNA is TGTGCCAGCATCCCGAGGGCCGGGGGGTCGGAGACCCAGTACTTC. The variable domain in full, with the rest retrieved from reference TRBV18 and TRBJ2-5, is NAGVMQNPRHLVRRRGQEARLRCSPMKGHSHVYWYRQLPEEGLKFMVYLQKENIIDESGMPKERFSAEFPKEGPSILRIQQVVRGDSAAYFCASIPRAGGSETQYFGPGTRLLVL.

The V and J genes are TRBV5-4 and TRBJ2-5; 12 nucleotides align to TRBD1. There are 16 residues in the CDR3. J was trimmed by 5 bases and V by 4 bases; bases with no gene match: 9. The germline CDR1 and CDR2 sequences are SGHNT and YYREEE (reference sequence). The CDR3 bases are TGTGCCAGCAGCCGTTGGGACAGGGGGCTGGGTGAGACCCAGTACTTC. This codes for CASSRWDRGLGETQYF.

The genes are TRBV6-5 and TRBJ2-1; 12 bases line up with TRBD2. In germline, CDR1 is MNHEY, CDR2 SVGAGI. Unmatched junction bases numbered 6, after V lost 5 bases and J lost 7 bases. The CDR3 spans 15 residues. CDR3 nucleotides: TGTGCCAGCAGTCCCAGACTAGCGGGAGAAAATGAGCAGTTCTTC. Protein sequence: CASSPRLAGENEQFF.

The gene calls are TRBV6-5 and TRBJ2-1; D is possibly TRBD2 (6 bases). The CDR3 is 15 amino acids. The V end was cut by 5 bases, the J end by 9 bases, with 20 bases between. The germline V gene encodes CDR1 MNHEY and CDR2 SVGAGI. This CDR3 is CASSPPGVAAREQFF. CDR3 nucleotides: TGTGCCAGCAGTCCCCCGGGGGTAGCCGCTCGTGAGCAGTTCTTC.